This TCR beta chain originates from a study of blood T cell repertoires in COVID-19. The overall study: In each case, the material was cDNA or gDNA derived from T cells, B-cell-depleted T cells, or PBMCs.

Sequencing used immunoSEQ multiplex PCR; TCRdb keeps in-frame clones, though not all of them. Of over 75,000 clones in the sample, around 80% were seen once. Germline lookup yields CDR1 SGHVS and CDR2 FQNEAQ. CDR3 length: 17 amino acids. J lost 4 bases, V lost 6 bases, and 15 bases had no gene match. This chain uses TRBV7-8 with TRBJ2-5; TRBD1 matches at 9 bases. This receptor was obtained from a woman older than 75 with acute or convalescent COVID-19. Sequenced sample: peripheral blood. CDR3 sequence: CASSLNLQGAMGETQYF. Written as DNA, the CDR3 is TGTGCCAGCAGTTTAAATCTACAGGGGGCCATGGGAGAGACCCAGTACTTC.